This T cell receptor (beta chain) was captured in a study of response to subunit inactivated influenza vaccine. TCRdb independently ran MiXCR on the RT-PCR reads; one entry per CDR3 protein. The sample gives approximately 500,000 distinct CDR3 sequences, approximately 24% of which show up once; approximately 3% is in the top ten. The CDR3 is 14 amino acids. V was cut by 8 bases and J by 12 bases, with 23 bases left in between. Germline V gives CDR1 MDHEN, CDR2 SYDVKM. These data are also associated with another study on T cells expressing NK-cell markers. That paper notes: 5'RACE template switching with UMIs generated TCR beta cDNA. Underlying the TCR beta repertoires were sorted CD3+CD56+NKG2C+, CD3+CD56+NKG2C- and CD3+CD56-NKG2C+ T cells. The eight sequenced donors comprised seven who were HCMV-seropositive and one who was seronegative.

This chain joins TRBV28 and TRBJ2-1; perhaps TRBD2 as D (6 bases). The sequencing here drew on CD4+ T cells sorted from PBMCs, taken roughly 12 days after vaccination. The clonotype comes from a man aged 45 to 65 who received an inactivated influenza vaccine. This chain's CDR3 is CASQRPGLTNRQFF. CDR3 DNA: TGTGCCAGCCAAAGGCCGGGACTTACAAACAGGCAGTTCTTC. Full variable domain (missing parts from reference TRBV28 and TRBJ2-1): DVKVTQSSRYLVKRTGEKVFLECVQDMDHENMFWYRQDPGLGLRLIYFSYDVKMKEKGDIPEGYSVSREKKERFSLILESASTNQTSMYLCASQRPGLTNRQFFGPGTRLTVL.